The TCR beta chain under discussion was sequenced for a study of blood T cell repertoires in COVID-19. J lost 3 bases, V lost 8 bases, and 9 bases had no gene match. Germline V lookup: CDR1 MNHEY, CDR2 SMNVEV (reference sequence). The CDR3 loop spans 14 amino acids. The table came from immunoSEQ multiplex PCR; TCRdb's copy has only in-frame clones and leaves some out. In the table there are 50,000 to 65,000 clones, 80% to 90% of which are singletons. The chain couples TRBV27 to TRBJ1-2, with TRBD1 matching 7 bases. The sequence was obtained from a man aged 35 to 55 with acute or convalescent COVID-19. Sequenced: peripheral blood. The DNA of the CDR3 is TGTGCCAGCGGCTATCAGGGGGAACACTATGGCTACACCTTC. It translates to CASGYQGEHYGYTF.